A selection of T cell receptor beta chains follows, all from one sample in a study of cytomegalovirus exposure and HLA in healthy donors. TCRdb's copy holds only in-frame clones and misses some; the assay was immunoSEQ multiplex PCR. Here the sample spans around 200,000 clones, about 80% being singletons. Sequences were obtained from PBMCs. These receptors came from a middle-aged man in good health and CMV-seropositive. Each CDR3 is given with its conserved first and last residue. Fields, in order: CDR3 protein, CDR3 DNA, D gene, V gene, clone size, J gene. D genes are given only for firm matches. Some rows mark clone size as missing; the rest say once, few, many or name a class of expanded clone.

CASSYGGGDQPQHF,TGTGCCAGCAGTTACGGAGGGGGCGATCAGCCCCAGCATTTT,TRBD1,TRBV6-5,.,TRBJ1-5
CAGGSLETQYF,TGTGCTGGCGGGAGTTTAGAGACCCAGTACTTC,TRBD2,TRBV7-9,few,TRBJ2-5
CAIRTRGGNTEAFF,TGTGCCATCAGGACCCGGGGGGGAAACACTGAAGCTTTCTTT,.,TRBV10-3,.,TRBJ1-1
CAISAARGTEAFF,TGTGCCATCAGTGCTGCCAGGGGAACTGAAGCTTTCTTT,.,TRBV10-3,.,TRBJ1-1
CASSAGQDYGYTF,TGTGCCAGTAGTGCGGGACAGGACTATGGCTACACCTTC,TRBD1,TRBV19,.,TRBJ1-2
CAWSAGLATGELFF,TGTGCCTGGAGTGCGGGACTAGCGACCGGGGAGCTGTTTTTT,TRBD2,TRBV30,.,TRBJ2-2
CASSADSGSYNEQFF,TGTGCCAGCAGCGCCGATAGCGGGAGTTACAATGAGCAGTTCTTC,TRBD2,TRBV9,.,TRBJ2-1
CAWSPSSGANVLTF,TGTGCCTGGAGCCCTAGTTCTGGGGCCAACGTCCTGACTTTC,.,TRBV30,.,TRBJ2-6
CAWSVRGGFYGYTF,TGTGCCTGGAGTGTCAGGGGCGGTTTCTATGGCTACACCTTC,.,TRBV30,.,TRBJ1-2
CASSLMDRGLNTEAFF,TGTGCCAGCAGCTTAATGGACAGGGGGCTGAATACTGAAGCTTTCTTT,TRBD1,TRBV7-8,.,TRBJ1-1